The clone carrying this TCR beta chain is a singleton in its sample. The V segment lost 5 bases and the J segment 10 bases; nucleotides outside the gene matches: 5. The CDR3 runs to 13 residues. Germline V CDR1 and CDR2: MNHEY, SMNVEV (reference sequence). These data come from a study of shared clonotypes between healthy human individuals. Sorted-subset replicate PCRs used about 190 ng of genomic DNA. This amount corresponded to 30,000 to 35,000 T cell genomes. Clones were sequenced by immunoSEQ multiplex PCR, and TCRdb holds only the in-frame ones, with some missing. In the table there are some 2.4 million clones, approximately 93% of which are singletons.

The receptor's source is a man between 18 and 29 years old in good health. Some clones in this sample may be carry-over from other donors' samples. The chain recombines TRBV27 with TRBJ1-4; 9 bases map to TRBD1. Sequencing was done on a sample of naive CD4+ T cells from PBMCs. Subset: CD45RA+ positively selected. The CDR3 reads CASSRDREAKLFF. Written as DNA, the CDR3 is TGTGCCAGCAGTCGGGACAGGGAGGCAAAACTGTTTTTT.